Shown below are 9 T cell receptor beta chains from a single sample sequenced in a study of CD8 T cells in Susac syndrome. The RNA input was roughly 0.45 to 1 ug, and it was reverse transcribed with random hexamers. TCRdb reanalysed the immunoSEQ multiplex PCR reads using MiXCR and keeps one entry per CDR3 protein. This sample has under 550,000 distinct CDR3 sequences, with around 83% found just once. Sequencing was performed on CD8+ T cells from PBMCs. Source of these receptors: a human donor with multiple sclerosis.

The chain's CDR3 is CASSLVPGGYEQYF. The CDR3 DNA reads TGTGCCAGCAGCTTAGTTCCAGGGGGGTACGAGCAGTACTTC. The chain couples TRBV7-9 to TRBJ2-7, with D possibly matching TRBD1 (7 bases). The germline V and J ends were trimmed by 1 base and 4 bases, with 11 bases remaining between them. Germline V gene data show CDR1 as SEHNR and CDR2 as FQNEAQ (reference sequence). The CDR3 has 14 amino acids.

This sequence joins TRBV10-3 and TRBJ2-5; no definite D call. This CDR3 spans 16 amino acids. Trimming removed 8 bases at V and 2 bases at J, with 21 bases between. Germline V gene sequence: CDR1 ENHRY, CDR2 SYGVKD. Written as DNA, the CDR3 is TGTGCCATCTCGATCCGGAAAAGGACGTTTCAAGAGACCCAGTACTTC. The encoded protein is CAISIRKRTFQETQYF.

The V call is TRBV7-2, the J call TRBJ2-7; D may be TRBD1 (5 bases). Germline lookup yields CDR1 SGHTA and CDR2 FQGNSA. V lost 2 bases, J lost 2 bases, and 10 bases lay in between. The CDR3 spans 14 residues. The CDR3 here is CASSLPGITYEQYF. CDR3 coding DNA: TGTGCCAGCAGCTTACCAGGGATCACCTACGAGCAGTACTTC.

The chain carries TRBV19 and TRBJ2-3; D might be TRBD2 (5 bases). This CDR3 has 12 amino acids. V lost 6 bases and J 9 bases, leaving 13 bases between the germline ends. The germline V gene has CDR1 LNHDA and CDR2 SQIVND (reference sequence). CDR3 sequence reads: CASRGTSGTQYF. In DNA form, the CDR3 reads TGTGCCAGTAGAGGAACCTCGGGGACGCAGTATTTT.

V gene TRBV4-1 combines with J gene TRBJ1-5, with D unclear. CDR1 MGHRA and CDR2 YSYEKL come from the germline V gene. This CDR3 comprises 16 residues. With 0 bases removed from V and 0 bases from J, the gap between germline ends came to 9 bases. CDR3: CASSQEREYSNQPQHF. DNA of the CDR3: TGCGCCAGCAGCCAAGAGCGCGAGTATAGCAATCAGCCCCAGCATTTT.

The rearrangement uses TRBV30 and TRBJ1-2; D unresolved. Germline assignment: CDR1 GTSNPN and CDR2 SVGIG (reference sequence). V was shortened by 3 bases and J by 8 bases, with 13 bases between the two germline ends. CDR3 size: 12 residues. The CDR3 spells CAWRTGFRGYTF. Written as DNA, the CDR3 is TGTGCCTGGAGAACGGGGTTTCGCGGCTACACCTTC.

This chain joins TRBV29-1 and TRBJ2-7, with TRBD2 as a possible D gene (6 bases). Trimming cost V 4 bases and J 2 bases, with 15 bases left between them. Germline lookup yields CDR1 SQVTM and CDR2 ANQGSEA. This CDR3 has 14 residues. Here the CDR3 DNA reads TGCAGCGTTGGGGGAGGAAAGGTAGCCTACGAGCAGTACTTC. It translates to CSVGGGKVAYEQYF.

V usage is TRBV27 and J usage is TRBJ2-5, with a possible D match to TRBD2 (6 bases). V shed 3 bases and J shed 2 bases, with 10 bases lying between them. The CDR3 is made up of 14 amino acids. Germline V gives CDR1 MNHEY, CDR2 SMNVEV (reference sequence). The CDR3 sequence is CASSLRGQQETQYF. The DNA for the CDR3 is TGTGCCAGCAGTTTGCGGGGCCAGCAAGAGACCCAGTACTTC.

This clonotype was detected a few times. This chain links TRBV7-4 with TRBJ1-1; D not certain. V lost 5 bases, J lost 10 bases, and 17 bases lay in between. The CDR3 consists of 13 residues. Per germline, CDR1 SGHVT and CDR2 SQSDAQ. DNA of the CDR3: TGTGCCAGCAGCCGTGACATCGGGAAAGGAGCTTTCTTT. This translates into CASSRDIGKGAFF.